Listed here is a single T cell receptor beta chain. Its specificity is unknown. The data were taken from a study of CD4 T cells in relation to SARS-CoV-2 and coronaviruses. Study as a whole: The negative reference was HIV-1 Nef peptide pool or peptide-free culture.

The study, taken as a whole, reports: Approximately 65% of donors had memory CD4+ clonotypes crossrecognizing SARS-CoV-2 and common cold coronavirus spike.

The unexposed donors gave CD4+ T cells in about 2011-2019, prior to COVID-19. After 10 to 11 days of culture, CD4+ T cells were isolated. Fresh IL-2 medium replaced half the medium on days 3 and 7. The CDR3 totals 15 residues. The V gene lost 3 bases and the J gene lost 1 base, with 12 bases spanning the gap. CDR1 is SGHTA, CDR2 FQGTGA, per germline. Sequencing used immunoSEQ multiplex PCR; TCRdb keeps in-frame clones, though not all of them. The top ten hold less than 20% of the sample, which has roughly 16,000 clones, 75% to 80% seen once. The sample taken for sequencing was CD4+ T cells from PBMCs, cultured in vitro. The chain carries TRBV7-3 and TRBJ2-5, with D perhaps TRBD2 (6 bases). This sequence was found in a human donor in good health. In DNA, the CDR3 is TGTGCCAGCAGCTTTTTTGCTAGCGCCCAAGAGACCCAGTACTTC. Protein sequence: CASSFFASAQETQYF.